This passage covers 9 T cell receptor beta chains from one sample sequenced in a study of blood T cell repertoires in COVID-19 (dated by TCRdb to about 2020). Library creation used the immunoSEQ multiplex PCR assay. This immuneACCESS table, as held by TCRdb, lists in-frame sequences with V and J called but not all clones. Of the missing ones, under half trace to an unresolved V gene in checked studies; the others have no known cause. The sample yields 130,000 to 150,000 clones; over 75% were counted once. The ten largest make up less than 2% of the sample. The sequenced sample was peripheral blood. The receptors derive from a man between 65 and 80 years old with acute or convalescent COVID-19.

The CDR3: CASSLGQGPNQPQHF. The CDR3 DNA is TGTGCCAGCAGCTTGGGACAGGGGCCCAATCAGCCCCAGCATTTT. The chain couples TRBV5-6 to TRBJ1-5, with 8 bases matching TRBD1. Unmatched junction bases numbered 2, after V lost 0 bases and J lost 3 bases. This CDR3 contains 15 residues. The germline V gene encodes CDR1 SGHDT and CDR2 YYEEEE.

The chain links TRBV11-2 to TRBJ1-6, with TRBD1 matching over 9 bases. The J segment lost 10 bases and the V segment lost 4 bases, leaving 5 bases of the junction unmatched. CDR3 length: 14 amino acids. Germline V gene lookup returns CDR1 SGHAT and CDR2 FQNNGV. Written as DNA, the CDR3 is TGTGCCAGCAGCTCGGGACAGGGTGGGTCACCCCTCCACTTT. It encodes CASSSGQGGSPLHF. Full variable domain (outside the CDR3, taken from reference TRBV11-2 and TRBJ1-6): EAGVAQSPRYKIIEKRQSVAFWCNPISGHATLYWYQQILGQGPKLLIQFQNNGVVDDSQLPKDRFSAERLKGVDSTLKIQPAKLEDSAVYLCASSSGQGGSPLHFGNGTRLTVT.

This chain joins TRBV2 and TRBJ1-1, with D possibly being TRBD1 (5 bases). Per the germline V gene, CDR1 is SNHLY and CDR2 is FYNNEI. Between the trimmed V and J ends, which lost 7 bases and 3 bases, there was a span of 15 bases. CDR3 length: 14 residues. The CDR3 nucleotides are TGTGCCAGCATCAAATCTCAGGGTTACACTGAAGCTTTCTTT. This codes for CASIKSQGYTEAFF.

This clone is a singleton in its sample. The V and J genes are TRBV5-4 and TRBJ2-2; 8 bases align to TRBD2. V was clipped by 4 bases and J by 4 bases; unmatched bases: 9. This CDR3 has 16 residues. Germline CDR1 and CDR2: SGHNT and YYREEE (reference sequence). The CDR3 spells CASSPGGTSSTGELFF. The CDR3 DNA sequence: TGTGCCAGCAGCCCCGGGGGGACTAGTAGCACCGGGGAGCTGTTTTTT.

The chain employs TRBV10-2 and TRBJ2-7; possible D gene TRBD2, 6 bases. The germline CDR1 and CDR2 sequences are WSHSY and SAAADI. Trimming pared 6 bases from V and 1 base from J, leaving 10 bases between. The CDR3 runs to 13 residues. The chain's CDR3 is CASSSTSSYEQYF. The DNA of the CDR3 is TGCGCCAGCAGCTCGACTAGTTCCTACGAGCAGTACTTC.

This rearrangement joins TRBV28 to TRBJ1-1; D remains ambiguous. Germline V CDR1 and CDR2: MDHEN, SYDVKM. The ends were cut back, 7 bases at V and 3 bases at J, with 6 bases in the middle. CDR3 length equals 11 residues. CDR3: CASTGYTEAFF. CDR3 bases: TGTGCCAGCACCGGGTACACTGAAGCTTTCTTT.

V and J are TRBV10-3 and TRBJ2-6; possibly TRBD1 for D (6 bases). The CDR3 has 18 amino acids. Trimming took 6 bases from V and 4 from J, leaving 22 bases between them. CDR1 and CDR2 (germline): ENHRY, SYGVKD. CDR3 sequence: CAIRDSEQGSQGANVLTF. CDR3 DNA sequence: TGTGCCATCAGAGACTCAGAACAGGGTTCTCAAGGGGCCAACGTCCTGACTTTC.

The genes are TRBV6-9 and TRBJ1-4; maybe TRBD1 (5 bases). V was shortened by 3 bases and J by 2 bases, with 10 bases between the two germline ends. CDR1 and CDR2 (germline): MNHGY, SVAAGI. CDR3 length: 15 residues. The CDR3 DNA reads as TGTGCCAGCAGTTACCGGCCAGGGACTAATGAAAAACTGTTTTTT. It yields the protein CASSYRPGTNEKLFF.

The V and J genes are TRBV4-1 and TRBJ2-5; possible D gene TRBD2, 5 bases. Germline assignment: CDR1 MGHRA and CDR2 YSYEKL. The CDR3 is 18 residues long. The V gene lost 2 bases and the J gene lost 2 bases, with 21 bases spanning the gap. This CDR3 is CASSQTSSLSGRQETQYF. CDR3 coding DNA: TGCGCCAGCAGCCAAACCTCTTCATTGTCGGGGAGACAAGAGACCCAGTACTTC.